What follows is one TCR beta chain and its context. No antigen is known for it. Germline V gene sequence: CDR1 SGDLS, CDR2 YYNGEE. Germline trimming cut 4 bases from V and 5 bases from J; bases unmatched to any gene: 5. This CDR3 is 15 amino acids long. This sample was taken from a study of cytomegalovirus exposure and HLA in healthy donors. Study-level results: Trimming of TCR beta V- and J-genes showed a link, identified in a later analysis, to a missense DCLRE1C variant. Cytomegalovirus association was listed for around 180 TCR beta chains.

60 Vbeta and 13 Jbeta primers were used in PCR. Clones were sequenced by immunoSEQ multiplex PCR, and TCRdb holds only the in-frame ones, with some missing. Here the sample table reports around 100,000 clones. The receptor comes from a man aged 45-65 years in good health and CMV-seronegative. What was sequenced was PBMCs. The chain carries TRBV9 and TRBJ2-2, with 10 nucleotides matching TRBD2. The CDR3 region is CASSFSGRGTGELFF. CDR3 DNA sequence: TGTGCCAGCAGCTTCAGCGGGAGGGGAACCGGGGAGCTGTTTTTT.